This TCR beta chain is drawn from a study of control samples from healthy donors and cancer patients. The V end lost 3 bases, the J end lost 5 bases, and 4 bases lay between the germline ends. This CDR3 comprises 11 residues. The protocol was immunoSEQ multiplex PCR, while the TCRdb copy is restricted to in-frame clones and leaves out a portion. The data hold roughly 120,000 clones, with 85% to 90% observed a single time. The chain employs TRBV12-3 or TRBV12-4 and TRBJ2-5; D unresolved. Sequences were obtained from PBMCs. This clonotype was sampled from a woman between 50 and 59 years old with colorectal cancer. CDR3 nucleotide sequence: TGTGCCAGCAGTTTGTCGGAGACCCAGTACTTC. Amino acids: CASSLSETQYF.